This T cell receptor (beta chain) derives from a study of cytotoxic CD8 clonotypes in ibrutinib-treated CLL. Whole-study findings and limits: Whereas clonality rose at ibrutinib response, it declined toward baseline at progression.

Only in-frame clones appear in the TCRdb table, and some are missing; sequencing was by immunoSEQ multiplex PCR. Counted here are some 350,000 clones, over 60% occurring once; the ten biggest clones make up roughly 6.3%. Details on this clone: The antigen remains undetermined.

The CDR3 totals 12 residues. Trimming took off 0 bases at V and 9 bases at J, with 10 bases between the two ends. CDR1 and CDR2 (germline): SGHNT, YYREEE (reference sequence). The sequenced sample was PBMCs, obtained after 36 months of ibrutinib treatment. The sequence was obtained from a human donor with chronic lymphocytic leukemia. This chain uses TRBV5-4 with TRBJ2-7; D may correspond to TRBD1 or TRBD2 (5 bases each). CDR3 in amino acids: CASSLDWGRQYF. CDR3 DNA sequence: TGTGCCAGCAGCTTGGACTGGGGGAGGCAGTACTTC. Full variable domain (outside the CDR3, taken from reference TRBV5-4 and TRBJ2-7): ETGVTQSPTHLIKTRGQQVTLRCSSQSGHNTVSWYQQALGQGPQFIFQYYREEENGRGNFPPRFSGLQFPNYSSELNVNALELDDSALYLCASSLDWGRQYFGPGTRLTVT.